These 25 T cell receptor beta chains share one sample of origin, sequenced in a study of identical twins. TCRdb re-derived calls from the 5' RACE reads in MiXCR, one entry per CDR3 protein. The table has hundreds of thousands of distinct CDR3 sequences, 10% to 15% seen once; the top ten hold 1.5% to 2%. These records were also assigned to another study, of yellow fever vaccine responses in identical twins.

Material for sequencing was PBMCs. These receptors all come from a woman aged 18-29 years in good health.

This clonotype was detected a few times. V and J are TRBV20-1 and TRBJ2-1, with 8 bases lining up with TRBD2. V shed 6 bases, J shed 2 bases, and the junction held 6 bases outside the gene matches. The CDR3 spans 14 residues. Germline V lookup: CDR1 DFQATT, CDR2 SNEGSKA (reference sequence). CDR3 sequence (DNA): TGCAGTGCAAGAAGCGGGAGTACCTACAATGAGCAGTTCTTC. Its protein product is CSARSGSTYNEQFF.

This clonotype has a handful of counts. The CDR3 nucleotides are TGTGCCAGCAGACAGACAAATAACTATGGCTACACCTTC. Its translation is CASRQTNNYGYTF. This rearrangement joins TRBV12-3 or TRBV12-4 to TRBJ1-2; D is unclear. This CDR3 comprises 13 residues. Trimming removed 6 bases at V and 1 base at J, with 9 bases between.

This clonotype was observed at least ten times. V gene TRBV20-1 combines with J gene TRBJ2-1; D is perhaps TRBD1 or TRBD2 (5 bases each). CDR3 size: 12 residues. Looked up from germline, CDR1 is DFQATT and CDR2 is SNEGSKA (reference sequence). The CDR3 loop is CSALGRDNEQFF. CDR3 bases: TGCAGCGCCCTGGGACGGGACAATGAGCAGTTCTTC.

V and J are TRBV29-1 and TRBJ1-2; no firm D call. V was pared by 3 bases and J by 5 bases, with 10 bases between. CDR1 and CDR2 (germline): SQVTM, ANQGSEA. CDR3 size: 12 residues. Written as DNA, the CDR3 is TGCAGCGTTGAGAGCAGGAGTTATGGCTACACCTTC. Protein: CSVESRSYGYTF. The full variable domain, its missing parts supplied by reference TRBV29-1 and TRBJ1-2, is SAVISQKPSRDICQRGTSLTIQCQVDSQVTMMFWYRQQPGQSLTLIATANQGSEATYESGFVIDKFPISRPNLTFSTLTVSNMSPEDSSIYLCSVESRSYGYTFGSGTRLTVV.

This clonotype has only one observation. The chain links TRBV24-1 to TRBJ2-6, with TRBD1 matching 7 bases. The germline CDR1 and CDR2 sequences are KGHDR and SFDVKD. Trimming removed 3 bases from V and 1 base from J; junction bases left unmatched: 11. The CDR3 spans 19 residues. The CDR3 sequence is CATSDAPGGHPSGANVLTF. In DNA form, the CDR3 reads TGTGCCACCAGTGATGCCCCAGGGGGACATCCTTCTGGGGCCAACGTCCTGACTTTC.

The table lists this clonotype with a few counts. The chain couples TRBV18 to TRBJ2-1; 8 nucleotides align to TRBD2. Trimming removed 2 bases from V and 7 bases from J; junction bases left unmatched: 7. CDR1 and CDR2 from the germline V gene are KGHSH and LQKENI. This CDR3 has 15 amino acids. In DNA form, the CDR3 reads TGTGCCAGCTCACCAGCAGCGGGGGTTGTAAATGAGCAGTTCTTC. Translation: CASSPAAGVVNEQFF.

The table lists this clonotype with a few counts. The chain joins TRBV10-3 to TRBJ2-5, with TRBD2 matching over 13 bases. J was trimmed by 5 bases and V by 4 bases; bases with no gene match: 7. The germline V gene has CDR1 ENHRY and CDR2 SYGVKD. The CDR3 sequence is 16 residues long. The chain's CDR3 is CAISAKGLAGVETQYF. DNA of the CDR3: TGTGCCATCAGTGCCAAAGGACTAGCGGGAGTGGAGACCCAGTACTTC.

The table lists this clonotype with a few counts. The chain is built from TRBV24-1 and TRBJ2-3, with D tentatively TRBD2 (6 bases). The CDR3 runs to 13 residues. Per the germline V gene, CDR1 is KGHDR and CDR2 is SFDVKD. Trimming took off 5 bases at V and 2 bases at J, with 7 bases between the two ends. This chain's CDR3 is CATSAGVTDTQYF. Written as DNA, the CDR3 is TGTGCCACCAGTGCGGGGGTCACAGATACGCAGTATTTT.

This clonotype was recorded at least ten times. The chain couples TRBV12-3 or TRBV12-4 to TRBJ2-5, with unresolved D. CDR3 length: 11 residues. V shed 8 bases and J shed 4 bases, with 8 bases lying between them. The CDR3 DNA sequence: TGTGCCAGCGCACGAGGAGAGACCCAGTACTTC. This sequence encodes CASARGETQYF.

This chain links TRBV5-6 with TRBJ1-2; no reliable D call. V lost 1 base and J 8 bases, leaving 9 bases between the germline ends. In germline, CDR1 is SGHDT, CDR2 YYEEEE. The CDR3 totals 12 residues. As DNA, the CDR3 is TGTGCCAGCAGCTTGCGGCGGGCAGGCTACACCTTC. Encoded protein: CASSLRRAGYTF.

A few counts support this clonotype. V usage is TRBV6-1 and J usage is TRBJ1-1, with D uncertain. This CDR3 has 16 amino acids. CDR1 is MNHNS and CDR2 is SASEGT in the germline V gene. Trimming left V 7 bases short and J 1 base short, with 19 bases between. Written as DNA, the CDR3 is TGTGCCAGCACGGGGAGGCAGGCTCGCTCGAACACTGAAGCTTTCTTT. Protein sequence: CASTGRQARSNTEAFF.

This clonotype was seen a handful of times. The CDR3: CASSLSGISPQHF. The CDR3 nucleotides are TGTGCCAGCAGTTTATCCGGCATCAGCCCCCAGCATTTT. This chain uses TRBV28 with TRBJ1-5; D is undetermined. Germline V gives CDR1 MDHEN, CDR2 SYDVKM. The V end lost 1 base, the J end lost 10 bases, and 11 bases lay between the germline ends. The CDR3 length is 13 residues. Complete variable domain (other parts from reference TRBV28 and TRBJ1-5): DVKVTQSSRYLVKRTGEKVFLECVQDMDHENMFWYRQDPGLGLRLIYFSYDVKMKEKGDIPEGYSVSREKKERFSLILESASTNQTSMYLCASSLSGISPQHFGDGTRLSIL.

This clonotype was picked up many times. Here the CDR3 reads CASSFVQDYGYTF. CDR3 in DNA: TGTGCCAGCAGCTTTGTCCAGGACTATGGCTACACCTTC. The chain has TRBV7-9 and TRBJ1-2; D ambiguous. Trimming took off 3 bases at V and 3 bases at J, with 8 bases between the two ends. CDR1 and CDR2 from the germline V gene are SEHNR and FQNEAQ (reference sequence). There are 13 residues in the CDR3.

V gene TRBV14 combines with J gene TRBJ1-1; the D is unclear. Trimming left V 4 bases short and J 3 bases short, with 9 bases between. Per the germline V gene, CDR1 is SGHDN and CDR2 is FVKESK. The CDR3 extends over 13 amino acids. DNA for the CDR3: TGTGCCAGCAGCCTAAGTCAAGACACTGAAGCTTTCTTT. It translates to CASSLSQDTEAFF. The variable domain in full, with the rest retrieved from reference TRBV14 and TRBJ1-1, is EAGVTQFPSHSVIEKGQTVTLRCDPISGHDNLYWYRRVMGKEIKFLLHFVKESKQDESGMPNNRFLAERTGGTYSTLKVQPAELEDSGVYFCASSLSQDTEAFFGQGTRLTVV.

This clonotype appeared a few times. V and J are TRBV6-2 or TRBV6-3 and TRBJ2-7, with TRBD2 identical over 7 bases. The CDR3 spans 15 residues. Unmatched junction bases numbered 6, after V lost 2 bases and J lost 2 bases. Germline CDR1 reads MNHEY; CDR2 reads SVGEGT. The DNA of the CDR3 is TGTGCCAGCAGTTACGGTCTAGCGGTAACCTACGAGCAGTACTTC. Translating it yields CASSYGLAVTYEQYF.

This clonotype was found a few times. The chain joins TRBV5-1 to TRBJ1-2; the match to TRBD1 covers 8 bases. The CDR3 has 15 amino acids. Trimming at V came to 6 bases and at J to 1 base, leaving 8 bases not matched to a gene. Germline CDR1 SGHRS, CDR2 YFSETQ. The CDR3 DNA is TGCGCCAGCACCCCCGGGACAGGACTTAACTATGGCTACACCTTC. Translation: CASTPGTGLNYGYTF.

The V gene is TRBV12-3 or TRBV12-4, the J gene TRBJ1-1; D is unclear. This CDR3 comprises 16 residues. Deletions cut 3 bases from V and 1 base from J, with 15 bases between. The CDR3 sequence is CASSFMGLGTNTEAFF. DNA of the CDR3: TGTGCCAGCAGTTTCATGGGCTTAGGTACGAACACTGAAGCTTTCTTT.

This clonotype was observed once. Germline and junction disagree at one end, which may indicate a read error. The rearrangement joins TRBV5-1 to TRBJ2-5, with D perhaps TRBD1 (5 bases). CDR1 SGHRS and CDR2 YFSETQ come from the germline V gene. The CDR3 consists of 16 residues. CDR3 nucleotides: TGCGCCAGCAGCTCCGGAGTGGGGCAGGTTCAAGAGACCAAGTACTTC. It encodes CASSSGVGQVQETKYF.

This CDR3 is CASSPHAVDTQYF. CDR3 sequence (DNA): TGTGCCAGCAGCCCTCACGCAGTTGATACGCAGTATTTT. The chain combines TRBV7-8 with TRBJ2-3; D unresolved. Per the germline V gene, CDR1 is SGHVS and CDR2 is FQNEAQ. Trimming cost V 5 bases and J 6 bases, with 12 bases left between them. The CDR3 length is 13 residues.

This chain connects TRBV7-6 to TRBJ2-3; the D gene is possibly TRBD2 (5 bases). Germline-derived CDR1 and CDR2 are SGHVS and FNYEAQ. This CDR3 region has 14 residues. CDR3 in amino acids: CATKKGRDTDTQYF. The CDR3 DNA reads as TGTGCTACTAAAAAAGGACGGGACACAGATACGCAGTATTTT.

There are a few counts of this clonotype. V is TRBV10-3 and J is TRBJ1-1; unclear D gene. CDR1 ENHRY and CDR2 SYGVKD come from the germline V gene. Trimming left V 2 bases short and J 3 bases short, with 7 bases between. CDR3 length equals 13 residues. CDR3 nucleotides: TGTGCCATCAGTGAGATGGTTCACACTGAAGCTTTCTTT. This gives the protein CAISEMVHTEAFF.

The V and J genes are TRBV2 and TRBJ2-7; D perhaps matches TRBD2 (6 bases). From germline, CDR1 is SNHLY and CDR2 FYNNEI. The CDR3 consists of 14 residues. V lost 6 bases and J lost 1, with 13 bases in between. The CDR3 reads CASRFLRESYEQYF. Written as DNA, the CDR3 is TGTGCCAGCAGGTTCCTACGGGAGTCCTACGAGCAGTACTTC.

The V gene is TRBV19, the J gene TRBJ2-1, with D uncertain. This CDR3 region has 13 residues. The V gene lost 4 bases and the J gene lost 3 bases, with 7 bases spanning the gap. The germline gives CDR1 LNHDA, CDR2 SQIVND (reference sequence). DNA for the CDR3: TGTGCCAGTAGTAGCGCGATCTACAATGAGCAGTTCTTC. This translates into CASSSAIYNEQFF.

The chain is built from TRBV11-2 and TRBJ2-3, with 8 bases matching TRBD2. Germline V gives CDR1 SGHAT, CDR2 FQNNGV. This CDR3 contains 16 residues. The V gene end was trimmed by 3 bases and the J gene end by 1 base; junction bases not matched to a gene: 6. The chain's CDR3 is CASSLGGRRGTDTQYF. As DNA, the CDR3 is TGTGCCAGCAGCTTGGGCGGGAGGAGGGGCACAGATACGCAGTATTTT.

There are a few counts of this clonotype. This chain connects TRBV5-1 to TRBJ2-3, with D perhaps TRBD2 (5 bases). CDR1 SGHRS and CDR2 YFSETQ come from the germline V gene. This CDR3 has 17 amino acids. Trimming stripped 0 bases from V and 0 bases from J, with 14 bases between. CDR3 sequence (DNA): TGCGCCAGCAGCTTGGGCGCTAGCTTCACTAGCACAGATACGCAGTATTTT. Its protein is CASSLGASFTSTDTQYF.